This TCR beta chain was captured in a study of blood T cell repertoires in COVID-19. This CDR3 contains 16 residues. Per germline, CDR1 SGHRS and CDR2 YFSETQ. The V gene lost 4 bases and the J gene lost 4 bases, with 15 bases spanning the gap. The count of this clone is one. The method was immunoSEQ multiplex PCR; TCRdb's version includes in-frame clones alone and lacks a portion of them. This sample has 300,000 or so clones, with 87% found just once. The V gene is TRBV5-1, the J gene TRBJ1-6; D is uncertain. The sequenced sample was peripheral blood. The TCR sequence derives from a woman aged 35 to 49 who had recovered from COVID-19. CDR3 DNA sequence: TGCGCCAGCAGCGTAGGGTCCTCGGGGTATAATTCACCCCTCCACTTT. Translating gives CASSVGSSGYNSPLHF.